These T cell receptor beta chains were read from a single sample in a study of blood T cells in healthy people across ages. TCRdb redid the calling of the 5' RACE reads with MiXCR, one entry per CDR3 protein. The sample lists approximately 800,000 distinct CDR3 sequences; approximately 67% were seen once. The sample comprised blood. These receptors all come from a young man in good health. The CDR3 runs from the conserved cysteine through the conserved F or W. The D gene is left open where the match is weak. Clone size is not always given. Where it is, it says once, few, many or a class for expanded clones.

D gene,J gene,clone size,V gene,CDR3 protein,CDR3 DNA
-,TRBJ1-4,few,TRBV5-1,CASSSMDWASTNEKLFF,TGCGCCAGCAGCTCAATGGACTGGGCTTCAACTAATGAAAAACTGTTTTTT
TRBD1,TRBJ1-1,-,TRBV7-9,CASSSRDRVKTEAFF,TGTGCCAGCAGCAGCCGGGACAGGGTTAAAACTGAAGCTTTCTTT
-,TRBJ2-5,-,TRBV29-1,CSVESDSQETQYF,TGCAGCGTTGAGTCGGACAGCCAAGAGACCCAGTACTTC
-,TRBJ1-4,-,TRBV3-1,CASSHSAEGSEKLFF,TGTGCCAGCAGCCATTCGGCGGAGGGGAGTGAAAAACTGTTTTTT
TRBD1,TRBJ1-5,-,TRBV6-5,CASSYSSGQGFIQPQHF,TGTGCCAGCAGCTACTCTTCGGGACAGGGTTTTATTCAGCCCCAGCATTTT
-,TRBJ2-6,-,TRBV3-1,CASSHGISGANVLTF,TGTGCCAGCAGCCATGGCATCTCTGGGGCCAACGTCCTGACTTTC
TRBD1,TRBJ2-6,-,TRBV10-3,CAIRRTGDDSGANVLTF,TGTGCCATCAGACGGACAGGCGACGACTCTGGGGCCAACGTCCTGACTTTC
-,TRBJ1-4,-,TRBV5-1,CASSLDTGAVNEKLFF,TGCGCCAGCAGCTTGGATACCGGAGCGGTTAATGAAAAACTGTTTTTT
-,TRBJ1-6,once,TRBV7-3,CASSLTQMGNSPLHF,TGTGCCAGCAGCTTAACCCAGATGGGTAATTCACCCCTCCACTTT
-,TRBJ2-7,-,TRBV20-1,CSARDPLTPSYEQYF,TGCAGTGCTAGAGATCCGCTGACTCCTTCCTACGAGCAGTACTTC
-,TRBJ1-2,few,TRBV20-1,CSASLERGTPLYTF,TGCAGTGCTAGCCTCGAGAGGGGGACTCCACTCTACACCTTC
-,TRBJ1-6,-,TRBV9,CASSDPRSSYNSPLHF,TGTGCCAGCAGCGACCCCAGGAGCTCCTATAATTCACCCCTCCACTTT
-,TRBJ2-7,many,TRBV20-1,CSARGGYEQYF,TGCAGTGCTAGGGGTGGCTACGAGCAGTACTTC
TRBD1,TRBJ2-5,-,TRBV9,CASSVGDSQETQYF,TGTGCCAGCAGCGTAGGGGACAGTCAAGAGACCCAGTACTTC
-,TRBJ2-2,-,TRBV29-1,CSVVQGGTGELFF,TGCAGCGTTGTCCAGGGAGGAACCGGGGAGCTGTTTTTT
TRBD2,TRBJ2-3,-,TRBV29-1,CSVVLAGGSGDTQYF,TGCAGCGTTGTCCTAGCGGGGGGCTCCGGAGATACGCAGTATTTT
-,TRBJ2-3,-,TRBV11-2,CASSLIGWSDTQYF,TGTGCCAGCAGCCTAATAGGGTGGTCAGATACGCAGTATTTT